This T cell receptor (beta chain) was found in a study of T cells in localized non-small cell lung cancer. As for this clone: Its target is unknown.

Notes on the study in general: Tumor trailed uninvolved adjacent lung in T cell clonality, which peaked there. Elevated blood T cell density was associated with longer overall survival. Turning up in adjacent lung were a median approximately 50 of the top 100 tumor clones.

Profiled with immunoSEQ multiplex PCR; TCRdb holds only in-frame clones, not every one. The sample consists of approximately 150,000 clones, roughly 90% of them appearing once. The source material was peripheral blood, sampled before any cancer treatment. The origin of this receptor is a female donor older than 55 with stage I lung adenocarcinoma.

CDR3 protein: CASSIKSQSRNTEAFF. CDR3 coding DNA: TGTGCCAGTAGTATAAAGTCCCAATCGAGGAACACTGAAGCTTTCTTT. The chain is built from TRBV19 and TRBJ1-1; D remains ambiguous. Germline CDR1 is LNHDA and CDR2 is SQIVND (reference sequence). The CDR3 loop spans 16 amino acids. V was clipped by 2 bases and J by 1 base, with 14 bases between them.